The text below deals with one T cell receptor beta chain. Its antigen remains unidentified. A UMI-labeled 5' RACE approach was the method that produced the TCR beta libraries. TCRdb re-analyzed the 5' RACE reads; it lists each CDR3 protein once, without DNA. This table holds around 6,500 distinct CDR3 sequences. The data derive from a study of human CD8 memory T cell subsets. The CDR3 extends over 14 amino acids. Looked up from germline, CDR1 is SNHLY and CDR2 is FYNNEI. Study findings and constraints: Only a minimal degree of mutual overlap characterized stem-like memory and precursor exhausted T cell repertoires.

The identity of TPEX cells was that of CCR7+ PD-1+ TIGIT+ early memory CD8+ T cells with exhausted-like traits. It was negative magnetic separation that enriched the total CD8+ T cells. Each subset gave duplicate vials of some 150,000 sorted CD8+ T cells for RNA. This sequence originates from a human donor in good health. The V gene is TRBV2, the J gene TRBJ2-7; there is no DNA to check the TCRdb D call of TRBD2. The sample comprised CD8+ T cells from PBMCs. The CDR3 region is CASSELAGPYEQYF.